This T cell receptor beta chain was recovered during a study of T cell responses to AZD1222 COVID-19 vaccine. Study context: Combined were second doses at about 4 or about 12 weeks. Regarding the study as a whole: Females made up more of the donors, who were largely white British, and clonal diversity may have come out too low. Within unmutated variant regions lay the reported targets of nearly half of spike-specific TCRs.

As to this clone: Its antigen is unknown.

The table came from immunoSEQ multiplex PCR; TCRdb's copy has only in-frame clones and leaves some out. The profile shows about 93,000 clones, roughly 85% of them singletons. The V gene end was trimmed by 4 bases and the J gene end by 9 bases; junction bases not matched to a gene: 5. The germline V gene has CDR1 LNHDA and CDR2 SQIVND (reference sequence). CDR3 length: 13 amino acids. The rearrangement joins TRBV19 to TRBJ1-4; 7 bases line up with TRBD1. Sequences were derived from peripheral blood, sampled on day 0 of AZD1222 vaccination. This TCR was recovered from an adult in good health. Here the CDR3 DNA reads TGTGCCAGTAGTAACCGGGACAGAAAAAAACTGTTTTTT. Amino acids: CASSNRDRKKLFF.